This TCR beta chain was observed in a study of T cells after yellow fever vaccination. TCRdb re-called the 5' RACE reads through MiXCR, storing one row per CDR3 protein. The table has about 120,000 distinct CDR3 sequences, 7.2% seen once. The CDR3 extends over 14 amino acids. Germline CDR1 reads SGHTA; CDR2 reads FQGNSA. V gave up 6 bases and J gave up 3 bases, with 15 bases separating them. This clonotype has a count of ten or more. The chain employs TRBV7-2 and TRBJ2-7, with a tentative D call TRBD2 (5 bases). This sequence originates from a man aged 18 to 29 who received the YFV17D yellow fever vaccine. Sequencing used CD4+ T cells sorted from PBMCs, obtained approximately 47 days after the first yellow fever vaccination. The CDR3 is CASSPRAAFYEQYF. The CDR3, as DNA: TGTGCCAGCAGTCCTAGAGCGGCCTTCTACGAGCAGTACTTC.